These T cell receptor beta chains were read from a single sample in a study of T cells in Graves' hyperthyroidism and ophthalmopathy. TCRdb re-derived calls from the multiplex PCR reads in MiXCR, one entry per CDR3 protein. The sample holds 200,000 to 250,000 distinct CDR3 sequences; roughly 15% are singletons and the top ten take less than 35%. What was sequenced was blood. The receptors were gathered from a woman aged 18-29 years with Graves' ophthalmopathy. The CDR3 runs from the conserved cysteine through the conserved F or W. A D gene is named only where the DNA matches it firmly. Only part of the rows carry a size: once, few, many, or a class if the clone is expanded.

j_gene,d_gene,v_gene,abundance,CDR3nt,CDR3aa
TRBJ2-2,-,TRBV6-1,many,TGTGCCAGCCAAGACGCGAGGAACACCGGGGAGCTGTTTTTT,CASQDARNTGELFF
TRBJ1-4,TRBD1,TRBV30,many,TGTGCCTGGAGTGGGGGACAGGGGTTTGAAAAACTGTTTTTT,CAWSGGQGFEKLFF
TRBJ1-4,TRBD1,TRBV2,many,TGTGCCAGCAGTGAAGTAGCGACAGGGGGCGAAAAACTGTTTTTT,CASSEVATGGEKLFF
TRBJ2-1,TRBD2,TRBV24-1,many,TGTGCCACCAGTGATTTTCTAGCGGGAGCTATTAATGAGCAGTTCTTC,CATSDFLAGAINEQFF
TRBJ2-3,-,TRBV15,many,TGTGCCACCAGCAGAGATGTAGCAGTAGATACGCAGTATTTT,CATSRDVAVDTQYF
TRBJ1-2,TRBD1,TRBV5-8,few,TGTGCCAGCAGCCCGTGGACAGGGGCTAACTATGGCTACACCTTC,CASSPWTGANYGYTF
TRBJ1-6,-,TRBV7-2,many,TGTGCCAGCAGCTTAGAAGTGGGCAGGGCCTATTCACCCCTCCACTTT,CASSLEVGRAYSPLHF
TRBJ2-7,-,TRBV13,-,TGTGCCAGCAGCGTTAGACAGAACGAGCAGTACTTC,CASSVRQNEQYF
TRBJ1-4,-,TRBV3-1,many,TGTGCCAGCAGCCCTGACATCGGGACCCCAAGGAATTTGAAACTGTTTTTT,CASSPDIGTPRNLKLFF
TRBJ2-2,TRBD2,TRBV11-2,-,TGTGCCAGCACCCTAAGACTAGCGGGAGAGATTAGGTGCACCGGGGAGCTGTTTTTT,CASTLRLAGEIRCTGELFF
TRBJ1-6,-,TRBV12-3/TRBV12-4,many,TGTGCCAGCAGTTTGAGGGAAAATTCACCCCTCCACTTT,CASSLRENSPLHF
TRBJ2-1,TRBD2,TRBV20-1,-,TGCAGTGCGGAGGGACTAGCGGGGGGCCTCGTCAATGAGCAGTTCTTC,CSAEGLAGGLVNEQFF
TRBJ2-5,-,TRBV20-1,many,TGCAGTGCTAGAGTTGTGGACTACCTCCAAGAGACCCAGTACTTC,CSARVVDYLQETQYF
TRBJ2-7,TRBD2,TRBV10-3,-,TGTGCCATCAGTTCGACTAGCGGGGGGGACGAGCAGTACTTC,CAISSTSGGDEQYF
TRBJ2-3,TRBD2,TRBV11-2,-,TGTGCCAGCAGGGAATGGGCTAGCGGGAGGAGTACAGATACGCAGTATTTT,CASREWASGRSTDTQYF
TRBJ1-1,-,TRBV15,many,TGTGCCACCAGCAGAGATCGGGGCGGGAACACTGAAGCTTTCTTT,CATSRDRGGNTEAFF
TRBJ2-3,TRBD1,TRBV12-3/TRBV12-4,many,TGTGCCAGCGGATTGGGACAGACCACAGATACGCAGTATTTT,CASGLGQTTDTQYF
TRBJ1-3,-,TRBV12-3/TRBV12-4,many,TGTGCCAGCAGTTTATCCAGCACCTCTGGAAACACCATATATTTT,CASSLSSTSGNTIYF
TRBJ2-1,TRBD2,TRBV7-9,many,TGTGCCAGCAGTTTCTATAGCGGGAGGAGGGACAATGAGCAGTTCTTC,CASSFYSGRRDNEQFF
TRBJ2-7,TRBD2,TRBV28,-,TGTGCCAGCAGTCCAACAGGACTAGCGGGAGAGAACGAGCAGTACTTC,CASSPTGLAGENEQYF
TRBJ1-2,-,TRBV20-1,many,TGCAGTGCTAGTACCGGGACACCTGTCTATGGCTACACCTTC,CSASTGTPVYGYTF
TRBJ1-4,-,TRBV14,few,TGTGCCAGCAGCCAAGAACAGGGCCACGTAGATGAAAAACTGTTTTTT,CASSQEQGHVDEKLFF
TRBJ2-5,-,TRBV6-2/TRBV6-3,many,TGTGCCAGCAGTTACTCGAGTGGTGAAACACAGGGGACCCAGTACTTC,CASSYSSGETQGTQYF
TRBJ2-7,-,TRBV5-6,-,TGTGCCAGCAGCAACCTGGTTTCTTCAGGGCCCACCACCTACGAGCAGTACTTC,CASSNLVSSGPTTYEQYF
TRBJ2-7,-,TRBV11-2,once,TGTGCCAGCAGCGTCTCTTTCTTCCGGGACGAGCAGTACTTC,CASSVSFFRDEQYF
TRBJ1-5,-,TRBV20-1,many,TGCAGTGCCAGATCATACAGTAGCAATCAGCCCCAGCATTTT,CSARSYSSNQPQHF
TRBJ2-3,-,TRBV3-1,many,TGTGCCAGCAGTCCAGGTGTTTCTAGCACAGATACGCAGTATTTT,CASSPGVSSTDTQYF
TRBJ2-2,-,TRBV7-9,many,TGTGCCAGCAGTCCAGTAAACGCGAACACCGGGGAGCTGTTTTTT,CASSPVNANTGELFF